The 29 T cell receptor beta chains listed next were all sequenced from one sample in a study of T cells in Graves' hyperthyroidism and ophthalmopathy. RNA transcripts gave rise to amplified TCR beta CDR3 regions. With the HTBI primer set, the TCR CDR3 went through a first round of RT-PCR. MiXCR, run by TCRdb on the multiplex PCR reads, gives a single entry per CDR3 protein. This table has around 700,000 distinct CDR3 sequences, around 20% appearing once. Sample: blood. The source of these receptors is a woman aged 45-60 years with Graves' hyperthyroidism that later progressed to Graves' ophthalmopathy.

This clonotype has a count of ten or more. The V gene is TRBV11-3, the J gene TRBJ2-2; D might be TRBD1 (6 bases). Germline values: CDR1 SGHNT, CDR2 YENEEA. The CDR3 has 15 residues. Trimming stripped 4 bases from V and 7 bases from J, with 16 bases between. CDR3 protein: CASSSRQEDVGELFF. Here the CDR3 DNA reads TGTGCCAGCAGCTCCCGACAGGAGGACGTCGGGGAGCTGTTTTTT.

This clonotype was seen repeatedly, ten times or more. The rearrangement joins TRBV5-1 to TRBJ2-1, with 7 bases fitting TRBD1. V dropped 2 bases and J dropped 5; count of bases not matched to a gene: 4. This CDR3 is built from 14 residues. Germline values: CDR1 SGHRS, CDR2 YFSETQ. CDR3 region: CASSFGTANNEQFF. For the CDR3, the DNA is TGCGCCAGCAGCTTCGGGACAGCTAACAATGAGCAGTTCTTC.

This clonotype was seen more than once but under ten times. The chain has TRBV29-1 and TRBJ2-2, with a possible D match to TRBD2 (6 bases). The germline V gene encodes CDR1 SQVTM and CDR2 ANQGSEA. Trimming stripped 5 bases from V and 1 base from J, with 11 bases between. The CDR3 runs 14 residues. The CDR3 bases are TGCAGCGTTCTAGTGGGGGGGAACACCGGGGAGCTGTTTTTT. This codes for CSVLVGGNTGELFF.

This clonotype appeared many times. J is TRBJ2-5 and V is TRBV2; unclear D gene. Germline CDR1 reads SNHLY; CDR2 reads FYNNEI. The germline V and J ends were trimmed by 6 bases and 2 bases, with 16 bases remaining between them. The CDR3 extends over 15 amino acids. The DNA for the CDR3 is TGTGCCAGCAGCGGAAGGACGGGCCGTCAAGAGACCCAGTACTTC. This encodes CASSGRTGRQETQYF.

This clonotype was counted only a few times. The chain joins TRBV6-1 to TRBJ1-1, with 7 positions matching TRBD1. With V trimmed by 3 bases and J by 4 bases, 8 bases remained unmatched. CDR1 is MNHNS, CDR2 SASEGT, per germline. This CDR3 is built from 15 residues. In DNA form, the CDR3 reads TGTGCCAGCAGTGATGGTAGGGGGCGGGTCACTGAAGCTTTCTTT. Its translation: CASSDGRGRVTEAFF.

The chain carries TRBV6-1 and TRBJ1-6; perhaps TRBD1 as D (6 bases). This CDR3 has 13 amino acids. V was clipped by 7 bases and J by 6 bases, with 10 bases between them. Germline V lookup: CDR1 MNHNS, CDR2 SASEGT. The CDR3 nucleotides are TGTGCCAGCAAACGGGGGGCTAATTCACCCCTCCACTTT. Its translation is CASKRGANSPLHF.

This chain joins TRBV28 and TRBJ1-1, with 11 bases lining up with TRBD1. V dropped 2 bases and J dropped 6; count of bases not matched to a gene: 8. This CDR3 is built from 16 residues. From germline, CDR1 is MDHEN and CDR2 SYDVKM. The CDR3 here is CASSLPGDRGSAEAFF. Here the CDR3 DNA reads TGTGCCAGCAGTTTACCCGGGGACAGGGGGAGCGCTGAAGCTTTCTTT.

The table lists this clonotype with many counts. V usage is TRBV20-1 and J usage is TRBJ1-2; D uncertain. Germline V gene data show CDR1 as DFQATT and CDR2 as SNEGSKA (reference sequence). V lost 2 bases and J 3 bases, leaving 7 bases between the germline ends. This CDR3 is built from 12 residues. The CDR3 nucleotides are TGCAGTGCTAGATTCGGGGACTATGGCTACACCTTC. Residues: CSARFGDYGYTF.

The gene calls are TRBV20-1 and TRBJ1-5; D is uncertain. The germline V and J ends were trimmed by 5 bases and 0 bases, with 8 bases remaining between them. Germline CDR1 is DFQATT and CDR2 is SNEGSKA (reference sequence). The CDR3 extends over 13 amino acids. CDR3 DNA: TGCAGTGCTTTAGTATTTAGCAATCAGCCCCAGCATTTT. Residues: CSALVFSNQPQHF.

The chain links TRBV6-1 to TRBJ2-6, with D unclear. CDR1 and CDR2 from the germline V gene are MNHNS and SASEGT. V was pared by 3 bases and J by 4 bases, with 10 bases between. This CDR3 region has 15 residues. The CDR3 DNA reads TGTGCCAGCAGTGATCCGCCTGCCGGGGCCAACGTCCTGACTTTC. Protein sequence: CASSDPPAGANVLTF.

This clonotype was found a few times. The gene calls are TRBV7-9 and TRBJ2-1, with TRBD2 matching 9 bases. This CDR3 is 17 amino acids long. Germline V gives CDR1 SEHNR, CDR2 FQNEAQ (reference sequence). Germline trimming cut 6 bases from V and 7 bases from J; bases unmatched to any gene: 16. In DNA, the CDR3 is TGTGCCAGCAGTCCGGGGGTAGCGGGGGACCTCCAAAATGAGCAGTTCTTC. As protein: CASSPGVAGDLQNEQFF.

This clonotype was found a few times. This may be a read error: a much more frequent sequence differs by one nucleotide. The chain employs TRBV20-1 and TRBJ2-1; D is possibly TRBD1 (5 bases). Germline loops: CDR1 DFQATT, CDR2 SNEGSKA (reference sequence). The CDR3 sequence is 15 residues long. Between the trimmed V and J ends, which lost 3 bases and 6 bases, there was a span of 18 bases. The DNA for the CDR3 is TGCAGTGCTAGCGTCTCGGAACAGGATTTCAATGAGCAGTTCTTC. Residues: CSASVSEQDFNEQFF.

This clonotype was seen at least ten times. The V gene is TRBV11-2, the J gene TRBJ2-7; a possible D gene is TRBD1 (5 bases). Trimming shortened V by 1 base and J by 2 bases, and 12 bases separated the two germline ends. CDR3 length equals 15 residues. CDR1 is SGHAT, CDR2 FQNNGV, per germline. CDR3 sequence: CASSLGRAETYEQYF. CDR3 DNA: TGTGCCAGCAGCTTAGGCAGGGCCGAAACCTACGAGCAGTACTTC.

A few counts support this clonotype. This CDR3 reads CASSSRTADRGYTF. In DNA form, the CDR3 reads TGTGCCAGCAGCTCTAGGACAGCTGACCGTGGCTACACCTTC. The chain has TRBV9 and TRBJ1-2; D is possibly TRBD1 (6 bases). V lost 4 bases, J lost 7 bases, and 17 bases lay in between. The CDR3 has 14 residues. In germline, CDR1 is SGDLS, CDR2 YYNGEE.

This clonotype was detected ten times or more. This chain uses TRBV18 with TRBJ1-2, with D perhaps TRBD1 (6 bases). Trimming shortened V by 3 bases and J by 0 bases, and 11 bases separated the two germline ends. From germline, CDR1 is KGHSH and CDR2 LQKENI. CDR3 length equals 15 residues. CDR3 nucleotides: TGTGCCAGCTCACCGGAAGGGGGTTCTAACTATGGCTACACCTTC. It translates to CASSPEGGSNYGYTF.

Ten or more counts support this clonotype. This chain uses TRBV11-2 with TRBJ2-7; TRBD2 might be the D (5 bases). V lost 0 bases and J lost 4, with 19 bases in between. This CDR3 comprises 17 residues. Per germline, CDR1 SGHAT and CDR2 FQNNGV. In nucleotides, the CDR3 is TGTGCCAGCAGCTTAGATAGCGCCAGGACTCTCAAATACGAGCAGTACTTC. The encoded protein is CASSLDSARTLKYEQYF.

This clonotype was counted only a few times. In DNA form, the CDR3 reads TGTGCCAGCAGCCAAGATAAAAGGGGGAACTATGGCTACACCTTC. Its protein product is CASSQDKRGNYGYTF. The J gene is TRBJ1-2, the V gene TRBV14; D perhaps matches TRBD1 (6 bases). CDR3 length: 15 amino acids. The V and J ends lost 0 bases and 2 bases respectively, with 10 bases between them. The germline CDR1 and CDR2 sequences are SGHDN and FVKESK.

This clonotype was counted between two and nine times. This chain connects TRBV25-1 to TRBJ2-1; D tentatively fits TRBD1 or TRBD2 (5 bases each). This CDR3 region has 16 residues. Per germline, CDR1 MGHDK and CDR2 SYGVNS. The V end was cut by 5 bases, the J end by 6 bases, with 20 bases between. The CDR3 sequence is CASSYARGPSPNEQFF. The CDR3 coding sequence is TGTGCCAGCAGTTACGCTCGGGGACCGAGCCCCAATGAGCAGTTCTTC.

Remarks on this clonotype: This sequence may be a read error, since a much larger clone differs from it by one base. The chain is built from TRBV11-2 and TRBJ1-5, with D uncertain. The V gene's germline CDR1 is SGHAT and CDR2 FQNNGV. The CDR3 extends over 16 amino acids. The CDR3, as DNA: TGTGCCGGCAGCTTAGCCGACACCCTTAGCAATCAGCCCCAGCATTTT. It yields the protein CAGSLADTLSNQPQHF.

This clonotype showed up just once. CDR3 in amino acids: CASSPMGTMNEKLFF. In DNA form, the CDR3 reads TGTGCCAGCAGCCCCATGGGGACTATGAATGAAAAACTGTTTTTT. V and J are TRBV9 and TRBJ1-4, with a possible D match to TRBD1 (5 bases). Per the germline V gene, CDR1 is SGDLS and CDR2 is YYNGEE. The germline V and J ends were trimmed by 4 bases and 5 bases, with 15 bases remaining between them. CDR3 size: 15 residues.

The chain is built from TRBV7-9 and TRBJ1-3; tentative D call: TRBD1 (5 bases). Germline assignment: CDR1 SEHNR and CDR2 FQNEAQ (reference sequence). This CDR3 contains 16 residues. V dropped 0 bases and J dropped 4 bases, with 13 bases sitting between them. The CDR3 spells CASSLAPGAGGNTIYF. The DNA for the CDR3 is TGTGCCAGCAGCTTAGCGCCCGGGGCAGGGGGAAACACCATATATTTT.

This clonotype was recorded only once. The V and J genes are TRBV19 and TRBJ1-2; no firm D call. The length of the CDR3 is 12 residues. Germline V gene data show CDR1 as LNHDA and CDR2 as SQIVND (reference sequence). V lost 1 base, J lost 8 bases, and 8 bases lay in between. CDR3 sequence reads: CASSIGGSGYTF. CDR3 bases: TGTGCCAGTAGTATAGGCGGCAGCGGCTACACCTTC.

The gene calls are TRBV7-6 and TRBJ2-1; TRBD1 agrees at 7 bases. The CDR3 is made up of 16 amino acids. V shed 5 bases and J 5 bases; nucleotides not matched to a gene: 12. The V gene's germline CDR1 is SGHVS and CDR2 FNYEAQ. Here the CDR3 reads CASSGYRGRFDNEQFF. Written as DNA, the CDR3 is TGTGCCAGCAGCGGATACAGGGGTAGATTCGACAATGAGCAGTTCTTC.

This clonotype has only a few counts. The genes are TRBV10-3 and TRBJ2-3; D uncertain. The CDR3 covers 17 residues. Germline V gives CDR1 ENHRY, CDR2 SYGVKD. Trimming left V 0 bases short and J 0 bases short, with 13 bases between. The CDR3 nucleotides are TGTGCCATCAGTGAGTCGTTGCGGATGACTAGCACAGATACGCAGTATTTT. This translates into CAISESLRMTSTDTQYF.

The chain uses TRBV5-1 and TRBJ1-1; 10 nucleotides agree with TRBD1. Germline V CDR1 and CDR2: SGHRS, YFSETQ. Trimming removed 4 bases from V and 0 bases from J; junction bases left unmatched: 9. CDR3 size: 17 residues. CDR3: CASSQGQGLRMNTEAFF. The DNA of the CDR3 is TGCGCCAGCAGCCAGGGACAGGGGTTACGAATGAACACTGAAGCTTTCTTT. Full variable domain (rest looked up from reference TRBV5-1 and TRBJ1-1): KAGVTQTPRYLIKTRGQQVTLSCSPISGHRSVSWYQQTPGQGLQFLFEYFSETQRNKGNFPGRFSGRQFSNSRSEMNVSTLELGDSALYLCASSQGQGLRMNTEAFFGQGTRLTVV.

This clonotype was observed a handful of times. The chain joins TRBV3-1 to TRBJ2-1; 10 positions agree with TRBD2. The germline V gene has CDR1 LGHDT and CDR2 YNNKEL (reference sequence). V dropped 5 bases and J dropped 0; count of bases not matched to a gene: 4. The CDR3 runs 16 residues. In nucleotides, the CDR3 is TGTGCCAGCAGCACTAGCGGGGCAAGCTCCTACAATGAGCAGTTCTTC. It is translated as CASSTSGASSYNEQFF.

The chain is built from TRBV10-1 and TRBJ1-5; 8 bases are shared with TRBD1. V lost 2 bases to trimming and J lost 5 bases; unmatched junction nucleotides: 11. The germline V gene has CDR1 WNHNN and CDR2 SYGVQD (reference sequence). The CDR3 is made up of 17 amino acids. As DNA, the CDR3 is TGCGCCAGCAGTGAGGGGTTATCAGGGGGCTGGGATCAGCCCCAGCATTTT. Protein: CASSEGLSGGWDQPQHF.

The chain is built from TRBV6-1 and TRBJ2-5, with 7 bases matching TRBD2. This CDR3 has 13 amino acids. Germline CDR1 MNHNS, CDR2 SASEGT. Trimming at V came to 10 bases and at J to 4 bases, leaving 9 bases not matched to a gene. CDR3 in amino acids: CATGEGLAETQYF. The CDR3, as DNA: TGTGCCACTGGGGAGGGTCTCGCAGAGACCCAGTACTTC.

The chain is built from TRBV10-3 and TRBJ2-7; 11 positions match TRBD1. The CDR3 length is 12 residues. Trimming took 10 bases from V and 5 from J; bases not matched to a gene: 4. The germline V gene has CDR1 ENHRY and CDR2 SYGVKD. The CDR3 region is CATLGQGDEQYF. The CDR3 DNA is TGTGCCACCCTGGGACAGGGGGACGAGCAGTACTTC.